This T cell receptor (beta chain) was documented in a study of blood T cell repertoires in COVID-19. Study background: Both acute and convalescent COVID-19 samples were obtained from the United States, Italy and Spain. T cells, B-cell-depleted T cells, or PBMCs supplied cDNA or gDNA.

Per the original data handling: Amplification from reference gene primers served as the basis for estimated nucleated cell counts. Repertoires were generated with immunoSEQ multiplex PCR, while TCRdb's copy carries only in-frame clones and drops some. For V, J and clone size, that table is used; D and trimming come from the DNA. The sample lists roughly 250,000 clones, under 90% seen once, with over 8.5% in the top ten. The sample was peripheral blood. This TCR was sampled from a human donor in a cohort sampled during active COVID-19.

Here the CDR3 DNA reads TGTGCCAGCAGCTATAGCTTGGAACTGTTTTTT. Residues: CASSYSLELFF. The rearrangement uses TRBV28 and TRBJ1-4; D ambiguous. Germline values: CDR1 MDHEN, CDR2 SYDVKM. V was trimmed by 6 bases and J by 12 bases, leaving 11 bases between them. This CDR3 comprises 11 residues.